This T cell receptor beta chain comes out of a study of T cells after yellow fever vaccination. Study-wide results and limits: Peaking on day 5 versus 15, the secondary response was faster but weaker.

CDR3 length: 14 residues. V lost 2 bases, J lost 4 bases, and 9 bases lay in between. Template switching by 5'RACE produced TCR cDNA, adding a universal primer site and UMIs. TCRdb independently ran MiXCR on the 5' RACE reads; one entry per CDR3 protein. Altogether 450,000 to 600,000 distinct CDR3 sequences are present, about 13% being singletons, with the ten largest covering over 12%. Comment on this clonotype: What it binds is not known.

Sequencing used PBMCs, obtained on the day of the yellow fever booster vaccination. J is TRBJ2-1 and V is TRBV12-3 or TRBV12-4; possibly TRBD2 for D (6 bases). The origin of this receptor is a man younger than 45 who received the YFV17D yellow fever vaccine. The CDR3 loop is CASSLTGEYNEQFF. In DNA, the CDR3 is TGTGCCAGCAGTTTAACGGGAGAGTACAATGAGCAGTTCTTC.